Each of the 32 T cell receptor beta chains below was sequenced from the same sample in a study of low-dose radiotherapy and immunotherapy resistance in tumors. Alpha and beta chains were covered, as first-strand cDNA relied on TRAV- and TRBV-specific primers. PCR amplification of the TCRs was performed with Phusion for 20 PCR cycles, and it relied on a constant-region primer together with a V-primer adapter. TCRdb used MiXCR to reprocess the reads, holding one entry per CDR3 protein. The sample has fewer than 20,000 distinct CDR3 sequences, about 74% seen once. The receptors were gathered from a human donor with advanced metastatic prostate, ovarian, gallbladder or colorectal cancer (not recorded which). This table probably holds off-target reads from a library built for another chain.

The rearrangement links TRBV28 to TRBJ2-7; D is unclear. The CDR3 is 11 residues long. V lost 7 bases to trimming and J lost 3 bases, with 7 bases between them. CDR1 MDHEN and CDR2 SYDVKM come from the germline V gene. The CDR3 coding sequence is TGTGCCAGCAATAACGGCTACGAGCAGTACTTC. Residues: CASNNGYEQYF.

This clonotype appeared once. The chain joins TRBV6-2 or TRBV6-3 to TRBJ2-3; D not certain. V was pared by 6 bases and J by 0 bases, with 4 bases between. The germline gives CDR1 MNHEY, CDR2 SVGEGT. This CDR3 is built from 12 residues. The CDR3 here is CASRTSTDTQYF. DNA for the CDR3: TGTGCCAGCAGGACGAGCACAGATACGCAGTATTTT.

The chain uses TRBV5-1 and TRBJ2-7; D remains unclear. Per the germline V gene, CDR1 is SGHRS and CDR2 is YFSETQ. Trimming stripped 2 bases from V and 3 bases from J, with 18 bases between. The length of the CDR3 is 16 residues. CDR3 sequence reads: CASSLIGALEGYEQYF. The CDR3 DNA sequence: TGCGCCAGCAGCTTAATCGGCGCTTTGGAAGGCTACGAGCAGTACTTC.

The V gene is TRBV6-1, the J gene TRBJ2-7; 7 bases align to TRBD1. CDR1 and CDR2 (germline): MNHNS, SASEGT. With 5 bases clipped from V and 4 bases from J, the junction kept 14 bases outside the gene matches. The CDR3 totals 16 residues. The CDR3 region is CASSSIRTGKGYEQYF. In DNA, the CDR3 is TGTGCCAGCAGTTCCATTCGGACAGGAAAGGGGTACGAGCAGTACTTC.

The rearrangement links TRBV7-2 to TRBJ1-5; TRBD1 matches at 9 bases. The CDR3 totals 21 residues. With 1 base clipped from V and 2 bases from J, the junction kept 18 bases outside the gene matches. Germline V gene lookup returns CDR1 SGHTA and CDR2 FQGNSA. DNA for the CDR3: TGTGCCAGCAGCTTAGTCTTTAGAGGATCCGGGACAGGGCTGGGCAATCAGCCCCAGCATTTT. Translating it yields CASSLVFRGSGTGLGNQPQHF.

This chain connects TRBV7-2 to TRBJ2-5; D gene uncertain. This CDR3 is 14 amino acids long. Per germline, CDR1 SGHTA and CDR2 FQGNSA. Trimming shortened V by 5 bases and J by 5 bases, and 15 bases separated the two germline ends. The CDR3 DNA reads TGTGCCAGCAGCACCGGACCGAATAGGGAGACCCAGTACTTC. Protein: CASSTGPNRETQYF.

The chain is built from TRBV6-2 or TRBV6-3 and TRBJ2-5; TRBD1 or TRBD2 may be the D gene (5 bases each). Germline V gene lookup returns CDR1 MNHEY and CDR2 SVGEGT. Trimming shortened V by 6 bases and J by 6 bases, and 20 bases separated the two germline ends. This CDR3 contains 15 residues. The CDR3 DNA reads as TGTGCCAGCAGACCCGGGACGGCGATAATTAAGACCCAGTACTTC. This encodes CASRPGTAIIKTQYF.

This sequence joins TRBV9 and TRBJ2-5; TRBD2 aligns across 10 bases. The CDR3 runs to 15 residues. Germline lookup yields CDR1 SGDLS and CDR2 YYNGEE. The J segment lost 5 bases and the V segment lost 3 bases, leaving 7 bases of the junction unmatched. The CDR3 region is CASSAASGGSETQYF. DNA for the CDR3: TGTGCCAGCAGCGCAGCTAGCGGGGGTTCTGAGACCCAGTACTTC.

This rearrangement joins TRBV5-6 to TRBJ2-7; 9 bases map to TRBD1. Germline CDR1 is SGHDT and CDR2 is YYEEEE. The CDR3 has 18 amino acids. The ends lost 4 bases at V and 0 bases at J; junction bases unmatched: 14. This chain's CDR3 is CASSPSGTGPSSSYEQYF. CDR3 nucleotides: TGTGCCAGCAGCCCTTCCGGGACAGGGCCTTCAAGCTCCTACGAGCAGTACTTC.

The CDR3, as DNA: TGTGCCAGCAGGGTATTTCACGGCAACACCGGGGAGCTGTTTTTT. Translated: CASRVFHGNTGELFF. The chain recombines TRBV6-1 with TRBJ2-2, with no clear D. V was pared by 6 bases and J by 2 bases, with 13 bases between. CDR1 and CDR2 (germline): MNHNS, SASEGT. The CDR3 extends over 15 amino acids.

The J gene is TRBJ2-2, the V gene TRBV7-8, with 11 bases that match TRBD2. J was trimmed by 5 bases and V by 5 bases; bases with no gene match: 13. The CDR3 runs 18 residues. CDR1 SGHVS and CDR2 FQNEAQ come from the germline V gene. This chain's CDR3 is CASSPHRLAGSRTGELFF. CDR3 DNA sequence: TGTGCCAGCAGCCCCCACAGACTAGCGGGATCTAGGACCGGGGAGCTGTTTTTT.

In its sample, this clonotype was seen a few times. This CDR3 reads CASTRTGPNTGELFF. In DNA, the CDR3 is TGTGCCAGCACCCGGACAGGCCCGAACACCGGGGAGCTGTTTTTT. The V and J genes are TRBV5-4 and TRBJ2-2, with TRBD1 matching over 7 bases. J gave up 0 bases and V 6 bases, and 5 bases lay outside the gene matches. Germline loops: CDR1 SGHNT, CDR2 YYREEE (reference sequence). This CDR3 comprises 15 residues.

The chain links TRBV5-4 to TRBJ2-3; TRBD1 or TRBD2 may be the D gene (5 bases each). This CDR3 has 14 amino acids. From germline, CDR1 is SGHNT and CDR2 YYREEE (reference sequence). Trimming removed 4 bases from V and 4 bases from J, with 13 bases in between. The CDR3 reads CASSIPGLADTQYF. The DNA for the CDR3 is TGTGCCAGCAGCATTCCGGGGCTGGCAGATACGCAGTATTTT.

The genes are TRBV7-6 and TRBJ2-1; 11 nucleotides line up with TRBD2. Trimming cost V 4 bases and J 8 bases; bases outside gene matches: 7. The CDR3 is made up of 15 amino acids. Germline loops: CDR1 SGHVS, CDR2 FNYEAQ. CDR3 nucleotides: TGTGCCAGCAGCTCCACTAGCGGGAGTTGGGATGAGCAGTTCTTC. Residues: CASSSTSGSWDEQFF.

The chain couples TRBV6-1 to TRBJ1-1; D not resolved. The CDR3 is made up of 15 amino acids. The V end lost 1 base, the J end lost 5 bases, and 14 bases lay between the germline ends. Germline CDR1 MNHNS, CDR2 SASEGT. CDR3 in DNA: TGTGCCAGCAGTGAAGAAGAGGCCGGCGGAACTGAAGCTTTCTTT. Its translation is CASSEEEAGGTEAFF.

This chain links TRBV11-3 with TRBJ2-1; no clear D. From germline, CDR1 is SGHNT and CDR2 YENEEA. This CDR3 is built from 12 residues. The germline V and J ends were trimmed by 5 bases and 9 bases, with 11 bases remaining between them. Here the CDR3 DNA reads TGTGCCAGCAGCCCCCGACACTTTGAGCAGTTCTTC. It yields the protein CASSPRHFEQFF.

Comment on this clonotype: The junction departs from germline at one end; a sequencing error may be responsible. V usage is TRBV5-1 and J usage is TRBJ2-7; either TRBD1 or TRBD2 may supply D (5 bases each). Germline V gene sequence: CDR1 SGHRS, CDR2 YFSETQ. This CDR3 has 17 residues. The CDR3 region is CASSRGASQGPSYKQYF. The CDR3 nucleotides read TGCGCCAGCAGTCGGGGAGCGTCGCAGGGCCCTTCCTACAAGCAGTACTTC.

The genes are TRBV10-3 and TRBJ1-1; 7 bases align to TRBD1. The CDR3 loop spans 11 amino acids. Germline V gene data show CDR1 as ENHRY and CDR2 as SYGVKD. After removal of 4 bases from V and 11 bases from J, the junction contained 4 bases not matched to a gene. CDR3 DNA sequence: TGTGCCATCAGTGGAGACAGGGCGGCTTTCTTT. Encoded protein: CAISGDRAAFF.

CDR3 loop: CASSYNQGTDTQYF. Here the CDR3 DNA reads TGTGCCAGCAGTTACAACCAGGGTACAGATACGCAGTATTTT. The rearrangement links TRBV6-1 to TRBJ2-3, with D possibly matching TRBD1 (5 bases). Per germline, CDR1 MNHNS and CDR2 SASEGT. This CDR3 spans 14 amino acids. V was cut by 5 bases and J by 3 bases, with 12 bases left in between.

This chain connects TRBV10-3 to TRBJ1-6, with a possible D match to TRBD1 (5 bases). Trimming cost V 4 bases and J 9 bases, with 10 bases left between them. This CDR3 contains 13 residues. CDR1 ENHRY and CDR2 SYGVKD come from the germline V gene. The CDR3 bases are TGTGCCATCAGTGCGGCAGGGAGTTCACCCCTCCACTTT. Translated: CAISAAGSSPLHF.

The V gene is TRBV11-2, the J gene TRBJ2-5; 8 nucleotides align to TRBD1. This CDR3 region has 16 residues. Unmatched junction bases numbered 5, after V lost 1 base and J lost 1 base. Per the germline V gene, CDR1 is SGHAT and CDR2 is FQNNGV. The CDR3 protein is CASSLGGTGPQETQYF. The CDR3 nucleotides are TGTGCCAGCAGCTTAGGCGGGACAGGCCCCCAAGAGACCCAGTACTTC. The complete variable domain, with remaining parts taken from reference TRBV11-2 and TRBJ2-5, reads EAGVAQSPRYKIIEKRQSVAFWCNPISGHATLYWYQQILGQGPKLLIQFQNNGVVDDSQLPKDRFSAERLKGVDSTLKIQPAKLEDSAVYLCASSLGGTGPQETQYFGPGTRLLVL.

J is TRBJ2-3 and V is TRBV11-2, with TRBD2 matching over 11 bases. Germline V lookup: CDR1 SGHAT, CDR2 FQNNGV. The CDR3 is 16 residues long. The ends lost 4 bases at V and 7 bases at J; junction bases unmatched: 10. The CDR3 sequence is CASSSRLAGMANTQYF. CDR3 DNA sequence: TGTGCCAGCAGCTCGCGACTAGCGGGAATGGCAAATACGCAGTATTTT.

J is TRBJ2-2 and V is TRBV5-1; 7 nucleotides align to TRBD1. Germline assignment: CDR1 SGHRS and CDR2 YFSETQ. The length of the CDR3 is 16 residues. J was trimmed by 0 bases and V by 5 bases; bases with no gene match: 7. The CDR3 DNA reads TGCGCCAGCAGATACGCAGGGGGAACGAACACCGGGGAGCTGTTTTTT. This gives the protein CASRYAGGTNTGELFF.

The chain combines TRBV12-3 or TRBV12-4 with TRBJ2-1; D unresolved. CDR3 length equals 16 residues. Trimming cost V 2 bases and J 0 bases, with 11 bases left between them. CDR3 coding DNA: TGTGCCAGCAGTTTAATCAAAGGGTACTCCTACAATGAGCAGTTCTTC. Translated, it gives CASSLIKGYSYNEQFF.

The chain uses TRBV7-2 and TRBJ2-7; a possible D gene is TRBD2 (6 bases). The CDR3 extends over 15 amino acids. The germline CDR1 and CDR2 sequences are SGHTA and FQGNSA. Trimming shortened V by 0 bases and J by 0 bases, and 9 bases separated the two germline ends. CDR3 sequence reads: CASSLAGGVSYEQYF. CDR3 bases: TGTGCCAGCAGCTTAGCGGGCGGGGTCTCCTACGAGCAGTACTTC.

This chain uses TRBV21-1 with TRBJ2-5; TRBD2 reflects the table's D call only, with no check against the DNA. TRBV21-1 is a recognized pseudogene. The CDR3 is 13 amino acids. The CDR3 loop is CASSPSAQETQYF. CDR3 sequence (DNA): TGTGCCAGCAGCCCTAGCGCCCAAGAGACCCAGTACTTC.

This chain links TRBV27 with TRBJ2-2; D remains ambiguous. Germline-derived CDR1 and CDR2 are MNHEY and SMNVEV (reference sequence). Trimming pared 0 bases from V and 6 bases from J, leaving 2 bases between. This CDR3 is 12 amino acids long. For the CDR3, the DNA is TGTGCCAGCAGTTTATCCGCCGGGGAGCTGTTTTTT. This encodes CASSLSAGELFF.

This chain joins TRBV7-3 and TRBJ1-2; D is perhaps TRBD1 (5 bases). Germline assignment: CDR1 SGHTA and CDR2 FQGTGA. V was trimmed by 5 bases and J by 3 bases, leaving 10 bases between them. CDR3 length: 13 residues. In DNA form, the CDR3 reads TGTGCCAGCAGCGCGTTAGGGGACTATGGCTACACCTTC. Its translation: CASSALGDYGYTF.

In DNA form, the CDR3 reads TGTGCCAGCAGTGCCCGACAGGGGCAAGAGACCCAGTACTTC. Translation: CASSARQGQETQYF. This sequence joins TRBV6-8 and TRBJ2-5, with 8 bases aligning to TRBD1. CDR1 is MNHGY and CDR2 is SAAAGT in the germline V gene. CDR3 size: 14 residues. J lost 2 bases, V lost 5 bases, and 4 bases had no gene match.

The CDR3 here is CASSSVGSNRDTQYF. CDR3 bases: TGCGCCAGCAGCTCAGTGGGTAGCAATCGGGATACGCAGTATTTT. The V gene is TRBV4-1, the J gene TRBJ2-3; unclear D gene. The CDR3 is 15 amino acids. Germline CDR1 MGHRA, CDR2 YSYEKL. The V end was cut by 5 bases, the J end by 6 bases, with 18 bases between.

The CDR3 here is CSARGLGGGELFF. CDR3 sequence (DNA): TGCAGTGCTAGAGGCCTAGGCGGCGGGGAGCTGTTTTTT. The chain couples TRBV20-1 to TRBJ2-2; D call uncertain. The germline V gene encodes CDR1 DFQATT and CDR2 SNEGSKA (reference sequence). V was trimmed by 1 base and J by 7 bases, leaving 10 bases between them. The length of the CDR3 is 13 residues.

This clonotype was found once. The gene calls are TRBV7-8 and TRBJ2-1; perhaps TRBD2 as D (5 bases). Germline CDR1 SGHVS, CDR2 FQNEAQ. Between the trimmed V and J ends, which lost 1 base and 0 bases, there was a span of 13 bases. This CDR3 contains 17 residues. The CDR3 spells CASSLGLRASSYNEQFF. CDR3 in DNA: TGTGCCAGCAGCTTAGGGTTGCGGGCGAGCTCCTACAATGAGCAGTTCTTC.